The 31 T cell receptor beta chains below come from one sample, sequenced in a study of blood T cell repertoires in COVID-19. Here immunoSEQ multiplex PCR was the method, and the copy in TCRdb shows in-frame clones only, minus some. The profile shows 45,000 to 55,000 clones, roughly 80% of them singletons. The sample consisted of peripheral blood. The receptors shown here come from a human donor in a cohort sampled during active COVID-19.

DNA of the CDR3: TGCAGCGTTGGAACGGTGAACACTGAAGCTTTCTTT. Protein: CSVGTVNTEAFF. The V gene is TRBV29-1, the J gene TRBJ1-1; D ambiguous. Between the trimmed V and J ends, which lost 4 bases and 0 bases, there was a span of 6 bases. Germline CDR1 reads SQVTM; CDR2 reads ANQGSEA. The CDR3 has 12 amino acids.

The rearrangement joins TRBV28 to TRBJ2-7; 9 bases are a match to TRBD1. The CDR3 has 15 residues. The germline gives CDR1 MDHEN, CDR2 SYDVKM. Trimming removed 6 bases from V and 5 bases from J; junction bases left unmatched: 11. The CDR3 region is CASSREQGAWDEQYF. CDR3 nucleotides: TGTGCCAGCAGCCGGGAACAGGGGGCCTGGGACGAGCAGTACTTC.

This clone was picked up a small number of times. V is TRBV15 and J is TRBJ2-1; 9 nucleotides match TRBD2. The CDR3 totals 19 residues. Looked up from germline, CDR1 is LNHNV and CDR2 is YYDKDF (reference sequence). Germline trimming cut 0 bases from V and 2 bases from J; bases unmatched to any gene: 11. This CDR3 reads CATSRDPVALAGPYNEQFF. For the CDR3, the DNA is TGTGCCACCAGCAGAGATCCCGTCGCTCTAGCGGGGCCCTACAATGAGCAGTTCTTC.

By share of the sample, this clone is medium-sized. This chain links TRBV5-6 with TRBJ1-4; 7 bases line up with TRBD1. The CDR3 is 16 residues long. With V trimmed by 4 bases and J by 3 bases, 9 bases remained unmatched. Germline loops: CDR1 SGHDT, CDR2 YYEEEE. The CDR3 loop reads CASSPEMDRSNEKLFF. DNA for the CDR3: TGTGCCAGCAGCCCCGAGATGGACAGGTCTAATGAAAAACTGTTTTTT. Full variable domain (rest looked up from reference TRBV5-6 and TRBJ1-4): DAGVTQSPTHLIKTRGQQVTLRCSPKSGHDTVSWYQQALGQGPQFIFQYYEEEERQRGNFPDRFSGHQFPNYSSELNVNALLLGDSALYLCASSPEMDRSNEKLFFGSGTQLSVL.

This clone was observed a single time. One end of the junction varies from germline; a read error may be responsible. The V and J genes are TRBV10-3 and TRBJ1-1; possibly TRBD1 for D (6 bases). The CDR3 extends over 13 amino acids. The germline CDR1 and CDR2 sequences are ENHRY and SYGVKD. The CDR3 loop is CAISGGFRQETHF. The CDR3 region has the DNA TGTGCCATCAGTGGAGGGTTTAGACAGGAGACCCACTTT.

The CDR3 sequence is CASSLDQGTAGELFF. In nucleotides, the CDR3 is TGTGCCAGCAGCTTAGATCAGGGAACGGCCGGGGAGCTGTTTTTT. J is TRBJ2-2 and V is TRBV7-7, with a weak D call TRBD1 (5 bases). Trimming took 1 base from V and 6 from J, leaving 12 bases between them. Germline V gene lookup returns CDR1 SSHAT and CDR2 FNYEAQ (reference sequence). The CDR3 runs to 15 residues. Full variable domain (rest looked up from reference TRBV7-7 and TRBJ2-2): GAGVSQSPRYKVTKRGQDVTLRCDPISSHATLYWYQQALGQGPEFLTYFNYEAQPDKSGLPSDRFSAERPEGSISTLTIQRTEQRDSAMYRCASSLDQGTAGELFFGEGSRLTVL.

The V and J genes are TRBV19 and TRBJ2-2; a weak D match, TRBD2 (6 bases). Germline V gene lookup returns CDR1 LNHDA and CDR2 SQIVND (reference sequence). CDR3 length: 14 residues. V was clipped by 1 base and J by 5 bases, with 8 bases between them. CDR3 coding DNA: TGTGCCAGTAGTATAGGTGGGGGGACCGGGGAGCTGTTTTTT. Translation: CASSIGGGTGELFF.

For the CDR3, the DNA is TGTGCCAGCTCACCGGAGACAGGGAAGACCTATGGCTACACCTTC. Translation: CASSPETGKTYGYTF. This chain connects TRBV18 to TRBJ1-2; 7 bases map to TRBD1. After removal of 3 bases from V and 4 bases from J, the junction contained 8 bases not matched to a gene. CDR1 is KGHSH and CDR2 is LQKENI in the germline V gene. The CDR3 has 15 amino acids.

This chain joins TRBV2 and TRBJ1-1; D is unclear. V lost 2 bases to trimming and J lost 7 bases, with 8 bases between them. The length of the CDR3 is 12 residues. The V gene's germline CDR1 is SNHLY and CDR2 FYNNEI. CDR3: CASSETELEAFF. The CDR3, as DNA: TGTGCCAGCAGTGAAACCGAACTTGAAGCTTTCTTT. Variable domain in full (rest from reference TRBV2 and TRBJ1-1): EPEVTQTPSHQVTQMGQEVILRCVPISNHLYFYWYRQILGQKVEFLVSFYNNEISEKSEIFDDQFSVERPDGSNFTLKIRSTKLEDSAMYFCASSETELEAFFGQGTRLTVV.

The rearrangement joins TRBV28 to TRBJ2-1, with 10 bases aligning to TRBD1. V shed 7 bases and J 3 bases; nucleotides not matched to a gene: 9. CDR1 is MDHEN and CDR2 is SYDVKM in the germline V gene. There are 16 residues in the CDR3. The CDR3 bases are TGTGCCAGCACATTCAGACGGACAGGGGGCTACAATGAGCAGTTCTTC. This gives the protein CASTFRRTGGYNEQFF. Full variable domain (outside the CDR3, taken from reference TRBV28 and TRBJ2-1): DVKVTQSSRYLVKRTGEKVFLECVQDMDHENMFWYRQDPGLGLRLIYFSYDVKMKEKGDIPEGYSVSREKKERFSLILESASTNQTSMYLCASTFRRTGGYNEQFFGPGTRLTVL.

The rearrangement links TRBV19 to TRBJ2-5, with a possible D match to TRBD1 (7 bases). The V end lost 1 base, the J end lost 2 bases, and 20 bases lay between the germline ends. Germline V gene sequence: CDR1 LNHDA, CDR2 SQIVND (reference sequence). The CDR3 has 18 residues. As DNA, the CDR3 is TGTGCCAGTAGTATAGGGGCAGGGGGGCCGCCGGGGCAAGAGACCCAGTACTTC. This sequence encodes CASSIGAGGPPGQETQYF.

The rearrangement uses TRBV7-2 and TRBJ2-4; 15 bases are a match to TRBD2. Germline V gene sequence: CDR1 SGHTA, CDR2 FQGNSA. The CDR3 is 18 amino acids. V shed 5 bases and J 2 bases; nucleotides not matched to a gene: 7. In DNA, the CDR3 is TGTGCCAGCAGCATGGGACTAGCGGGGGGCGGGTCCAAAAACATTCAGTACTTC. Protein product: CASSMGLAGGGSKNIQYF.

The rearrangement uses TRBV7-2 and TRBJ1-2; TRBD1 is a possible D gene (6 bases). The V gene lost 5 bases and the J gene lost 4 bases, with 20 bases spanning the gap. CDR3 length equals 16 residues. CDR1 and CDR2 from the germline V gene are SGHTA and FQGNSA. The CDR3 bases are TGTGCCAGCAGCAGGGGGGGCTTTTCCTCGGGCTATGGCTACACCTTC. It translates to CASSRGGFSSGYGYTF.

This chain connects TRBV5-1 to TRBJ1-1; D gene uncertain. V was trimmed by 4 bases and J by 0 bases, leaving 10 bases between them. Looked up from germline, CDR1 is SGHRS and CDR2 is YFSETQ. CDR3 length: 14 amino acids. CDR3 bases: TGCGCCAGCAGCCCCCAGATATTGAACACTGAAGCTTTCTTT. It is translated as CASSPQILNTEAFF.

This CDR3 reads CASSPLSTGLMSSGNTIYF. CDR3 in DNA: TGTGCCAGCTCACCACTTAGTACCGGGTTGATGAGCTCTGGAAACACCATATATTTT. V usage is TRBV18 and J usage is TRBJ1-3, with no clear D. The CDR3 is 19 residues long. Germline CDR1 and CDR2: KGHSH and LQKENI. The germline V and J ends were trimmed by 1 base and 0 bases, with 19 bases remaining between them.

V usage is TRBV7-9 and J usage is TRBJ2-7; TRBD1 matches 7 bases. The V and J ends lost 2 bases and 0 bases, in that order; junction bases with no gene match: 4. Germline V lookup: CDR1 SEHNR, CDR2 FQNEAQ (reference sequence). This CDR3 is built from 15 residues. CDR3 protein: CASSLRGPSSYEQYF. DNA for the CDR3: TGTGCCAGCAGCTTAAGGGGGCCCAGCTCCTACGAGCAGTACTTC. The entire variable domain, with the rest obtained from reference TRBV7-9 and TRBJ2-7, is as follows: DTGVSQNPRHKITKRGQNVTFRCDPISEHNRLYWYRQTLGQGPEFLTYFQNEAQLEKSRLLSDRFSAERPKGSFSTLEIQRTEQGDSAMYLCASSLRGPSSYEQYFGPGTRLTVT.

V is TRBV4-2 and J is TRBJ2-5; TRBD2 is a possible D gene (5 bases). V was pared by 7 bases and J by 4 bases, with 13 bases between. Germline CDR1 is LGHNA and CDR2 is YNFKEQ. The CDR3 is 13 amino acids. The DNA for the CDR3 is TGTGCCAGCAAGGGTTCGGGAAGAGAGACCCAGTACTTC. It specifies CASKGSGRETQYF.

V is TRBV4-1 and J is TRBJ1-2; D is perhaps TRBD1 (6 bases). The V and J ends lost 4 bases and 5 bases respectively, with 17 bases between them. The CDR3 is 15 residues long. CDR1 MGHRA and CDR2 YSYEKL come from the germline V gene. This chain's CDR3 is CASSLPDRMDYGYTF. The CDR3 DNA reads as TGCGCCAGCAGCCTCCCCGACAGGATGGATTATGGCTACACCTTC.

V gene TRBV12-3 or TRBV12-4 combines with J gene TRBJ1-1; D is uncertain. This CDR3 comprises 11 residues. V was shortened by 3 bases and J by 10 bases, with 9 bases between the two germline ends. CDR3 coding DNA: TGTGCCAGCAGTTTTTCTGAGGGAGCTTTCTTT. Translated, it gives CASSFSEGAFF.

There are a few counts of this clone. This chain links TRBV30 with TRBJ2-1, with 10 nucleotides matching TRBD1. V was pared by 5 bases and J by 8 bases, with 12 bases of the junction left unmatched. This CDR3 spans 15 amino acids. Germline V gene sequence: CDR1 GTSNPN, CDR2 SVGIG (reference sequence). Here the CDR3 reads CAWSPSGTGVYEQFF. In DNA form, the CDR3 reads TGTGCCTGGTCCCCATCCGGGACAGGGGTATATGAGCAGTTCTTC.

This clone has a single count. The chain links TRBV7-2 to TRBJ2-2; the match to TRBD2 covers 7 bases. V was clipped by 5 bases and J by 1 base; unmatched bases: 7. Germline V CDR1 and CDR2: SGHTA, FQGNSA. This CDR3 contains 16 residues. CDR3 DNA sequence: TGTGCCAGCAGCCAGACTGGCGGGGGGAACACCGGGGAGCTGTTTTTT. This encodes CASSQTGGGNTGELFF.

The V and J genes are TRBV18 and TRBJ2-2, with no clear D. CDR3 length: 13 residues. The V end lost 2 bases, the J end lost 7 bases, and 8 bases lay between the germline ends. Germline CDR1 reads KGHSH; CDR2 reads LQKENI. The CDR3: CASSPAEVGELFF. In nucleotides, the CDR3 is TGTGCCAGCTCACCAGCGGAAGTCGGGGAGCTGTTTTTT.

This clone was detected a few times. The V call is TRBV19, the J call TRBJ1-2, with D tentatively TRBD1 (5 bases). This CDR3 is built from 13 residues. Germline lookup yields CDR1 LNHDA and CDR2 SQIVND (reference sequence). Deletions cut 6 bases from V and 3 bases from J, with 11 bases between. The CDR3 coding sequence is TGTGCCAGTAGAACGCAGGGCTACTATGGCTACACCTTC. The encoded protein is CASRTQGYYGYTF.

The chain has TRBV5-6 and TRBJ2-7, with TRBD2 matching over 11 bases. The CDR3 sequence is 14 residues long. J was trimmed by 3 bases and V by 3 bases; bases with no gene match: 2. CDR1 SGHDT and CDR2 YYEEEE come from the germline V gene. CDR3 in DNA: TGTGCCAGCAGCTCCGGGACTAGCGGCTACGAGCAGTACTTC. The encoded protein is CASSSGTSGYEQYF.

The chain uses TRBV7-2 and TRBJ1-2; 7 bases are a match to TRBD1. J lost 7 bases, V lost 5 bases, and 13 bases had no gene match. In germline, CDR1 is SGHTA, CDR2 FQGNSA. There are 15 residues in the CDR3. In nucleotides, the CDR3 is TGTGCCAGCAGCCAAAAGGACAGGAAAAGTTTTGGCTACACCTTC. Residues: CASSQKDRKSFGYTF.

This clone has a single count. The gene calls are TRBV25-1 and TRBJ2-2; 8 bases are shared with TRBD2. Germline V lookup: CDR1 MGHDK, CDR2 SYGVNS. With V trimmed by 6 bases and J by 6 bases, 3 bases remained unmatched. The CDR3 is 13 residues long. The CDR3 spells CASRGLGAGELFF. For the CDR3, the DNA is TGTGCCAGCAGGGGACTAGGCGCCGGGGAGCTGTTTTTT.

This sequence joins TRBV3-1 (or the pseudogene TRBV3-2) and TRBJ1-2; D remains unclear. The CDR3 is 14 residues long. V was trimmed by 0 bases and J by 3 bases, leaving 8 bases between them. Germline V gives CDR1 LGHDT, CDR2 YNNKEL (reference sequence). The chain's CDR3 is CASSQDQQYYGYTF. The CDR3, as DNA: TGTGCCAGCAGCCAAGATCAACAGTACTATGGCTACACCTTC.

This sequence joins TRBV19 and TRBJ1-2, with unresolved D. Trimming pared 3 bases from V and 4 bases from J, leaving 12 bases between. Per the germline V gene, CDR1 is LNHDA and CDR2 is SQIVND (reference sequence). This CDR3 region has 14 residues. Here the CDR3 reads CASSISGAFYGYTF. The CDR3 DNA reads TGTGCCAGTAGTATCTCAGGTGCTTTCTATGGCTACACCTTC.

The V call is TRBV11-2, the J call TRBJ2-5; TRBD2 matches 11 bases. V lost 2 bases and J lost 5; bases outside the gene matches: 1. Germline values: CDR1 SGHAT, CDR2 FQNNGV. The CDR3 runs to 14 residues. The CDR3 loop reads CASSLSSGGETQYF. The CDR3 DNA reads as TGTGCCAGCAGCTTATCTAGCGGGGGGGAGACCCAGTACTTC.

Only a few counts were recorded for this clone. The V and J genes are TRBV9 and TRBJ1-2; the D is unclear. The CDR3 covers 13 residues. The germline V gene has CDR1 SGDLS and CDR2 YYNGEE. Trimming pared 0 bases from V and 7 bases from J, leaving 10 bases between. The CDR3 loop is CASSVGREPGYTF. The DNA for the CDR3 is TGTGCCAGCAGCGTAGGCCGGGAACCTGGCTACACCTTC.

The V and J genes are TRBV29-1 and TRBJ1-4, with 10 bases that match TRBD1. CDR1 and CDR2 from the germline V gene are SQVTM and ANQGSEA. V trimming: 6 bases; J trimming: 3 bases; junction bases outside the gene matches: 4. The CDR3 is 14 residues long. CDR3 sequence: CSVGGTGANEKLFF. In DNA, the CDR3 is TGCAGCGTAGGCGGGACAGGGGCTAATGAAAAACTGTTTTTT.